The T cell receptor beta chain under discussion was sequenced for a study of T cell clonality in common variable immunodeficiency (dated by TCRdb to the mid-2010s). Relative to germline, V is missing 3 bases and J is missing 9 bases, with 4 bases of the junction outside any gene match. The germline V gene (reference sequence) gives CDR1 as SEHNR and CDR2 as FQNEAQ. There are 14 amino acids in the CDR3, from cysteine to phenylalanine inclusive. The CDR3 was read in part: 33 bases, with the frame set at base 1. The paper as a whole reports these results and caveats: Fewer deletions and N-nucleotide insertions were reportedly observed in CVID TCRbeta sequences, and highly modified clones with 13 or more V deletions were reportedly absent from CVID TCRbeta sequences. CVID subjects shared fewer TCRbeta clones with each other than healthy controls did (p < 0.0001). TCRbeta clonality was higher in CVID subjects than in healthy controls (t-test p = 0.018), and the increase was most characteristic of about a third of subjects. Differences among patients in the CVID cohort limited the correlations between repertoire features and clinical complications. The authors noted that sequencing repertoires of T cell subpopulations would be needed to clarify what caused the increased clonality in CVID. Even though DNA input was the same, control samples had an average of about 81,820 unique sequences each, compared with roughly 34,000 in CVID samples.

This clone came up a few times. What antigen it recognizes has not been identified. Read sequence stops 3 residues before the CDR3 end, and the germline J gene provides the missing end. Diagnosis of CVID followed standard criteria, namely serum IgG, IgA and/or IgM below the normal range together with specific antibody deficiency. There were almost 45 subjects in the CVID group (roughly 15 female and some 29 male), ranging in age from roughly 8 to 65 years, with a mean age of 40. Predominantly Caucasian heritage was noted among both the CVID patients and the healthy controls. At the time of study participation, every CVID subject had been on replacement immunoglobulin therapy for one year or longer. When blood was collected, none of the CVID subjects were ill or on immunomodulatory or immunosuppressive medication. Heparinized peripheral whole blood samples of roughly 5 to 8.5 ml were obtained from each donor. Genomic DNA from adults with common variable immune deficiency (CVID) and from healthy adult controls was the source for sequencing TCRbeta CDR3 repertoires. Diluted blood was subjected to density centrifugation over Hypaque 1077 or Ficoll-Paque for isolation of peripheral blood mononuclear cells. Unsorted mononuclear cells served as the source of genomic DNA, which was extracted either by Qiagen column purification or by a centrifugation-based method.

For sequencing, equivalent amounts of genomic DNA were input from CVID and control samples. For every sample, a 60 bp segment covering the rearranged TCRbeta CDR3 region was amplified and then sequenced. The immunoSEQ assay, a bias-corrected multiplex PCR with high-throughput sequencing, was employed for TCRbeta amplification. Per the source publication's procedure: Every unique nucleotide sequence was considered a clone and was annotated with V, D and J genes, copy number and frequency. Sequences were labeled productive if in frame, and non-productive if out of frame or containing stop codons. As previously described, Shannon's entropy was used to calculate clonality. The predicted amino acid sequences of productive clones were used to derive the mean CDR3 Kyte-Doolittle hydropathy. Hierarchical clustering of scaled V gene usage was performed with the R hclust function using Manhattan distance and complete linkage. To assess clone sharing by CDR3 amino acid sequence, 12 repertoires per group were resampled over 100 rounds. The repertoires were searched for 65 to 80 published EBV-specific and approximately 240 published CMV-specific TCRbeta sequences. Analysis left out two CVID samples that produced under 10,000 sequences, so a few dozen CVID repertoires remained. The table was pulled from immuneACCESS by TCRdb, which kept in-frame rearrangements only. Such tables lose some clones; where checked, under half of the loss comes from unresolved V genes, and the rest has no known cause. Clonal size and the V and J genes are those of that table, whereas D and trimming came from the DNA. For this sample the table reports 16,000 or so clones, with no clone seen just once. In total, the top ten clones hold roughly 13% of the sample.

The receptor's source is a human donor with common variable immunodeficiency. Material: peripheral blood mononuclear cells. The chain uses TRBV7-9 and TRBJ2-1, with 11 middle bases fitting TRBD2. CDR3 bases read: TGTGCCAGCAGCTTTAGCGGGGGGGCGGCTGAG. Its translation is CASSFSGGAAE. From start to end, the CDR3 is CASSFSGGAAEQFF.